These T cell receptor beta chains were read from a single sample in a study of T cell changes during pregnancy in multiple sclerosis. TCRdb's copy holds only in-frame clones and misses some; the assay was immunoSEQ multiplex PCR. The table records approximately 80,000 clones, about 94% of them present only once. Sequencing used peripheral blood, obtained in the second trimester of pregnancy. These receptors originate from a female donor in good health, enrolled as a control in a pregnancy study. CDR3s leave out the opening cysteine and the closing phenylalanine or tryptophan. D genes are given only for firm matches.

>TRBV6-4|TRBD2|TRBJ2-2
ASRAAGANTGELF
>TRBV6-5|-|TRBJ2-6
ASTDIGANVLT
>TRBV4-3|TRBD2|TRBJ2-2
ASSQTSGARELF
>TRBV7-2|-|TRBJ2-1
ASSLAPLTNGNEQF
>TRBV4-3|-|TRBJ2-2
ASSQGAGSNTGELF
>TRBV14|TRBD1|TRBJ1-3
ASSPRQGGNTIY
>TRBV2|TRBD1|TRBJ1-2
ASVETGASYGYT
>TRBV19|TRBD1|TRBJ1-2
ASSIVQGAHNGYT
>TRBV7-9|-|TRBJ1-1
ASPLTGGLTEAF
>TRBV7-9|TRBD2|TRBJ2-7
ASSPPTSGPPN
>TRBV5-5|TRBD1|TRBJ1-1
ASSGTRGHDEAF
>TRBV27|TRBD2|TRBJ2-6
ASSPGLIGRGANVLT
>TRBV7-2|-|TRBJ1-2
ASTPLGDYGYT
>TRBV29-1|-|TRBJ1-4
SVELRQIVGKLF
>TRBV9|-|TRBJ1-1
ASSLTGDTEAF
>TRBV6-1|TRBD1|TRBJ1-5
ASAGQHYNQPQH
>TRBV30|TRBD1|TRBJ1-2
AWRKDREGYT
>TRBV7-2|TRBD1|TRBJ2-7
ASSSPTGGYEQY
>TRBV6-5|TRBD2|TRBJ2-1
ASSYGEGIEQF
>TRBV30|TRBD1|TRBJ2-5
AWTTGTGGMETQY
>TRBV9|-|TRBJ2-1
ASSLLGGSEQF
>TRBV11-3|TRBD1|TRBJ1-2
ASSTRGTAFYGYT
>TRBV6-4|TRBD2|TRBJ2-1
ASSLTSGGANEQF
>TRBV19|TRBD1|TRBJ1-5
ASSSRTGGSQPQH
>TRBV25-1|TRBD2|TRBJ2-5
ASRAIAGGGETQY
>TRBV7-8|-|TRBJ1-1
ASSSRAGENTEAF
>TRBV7-7|-|TRBJ2-7
ASSYDYPDGKYLYEQY
>TRBV6-5|TRBD1|TRBJ1-5
ASRLDRGNQPQH
>TRBV6-5|TRBD2|TRBJ2-7
ASGRGASGAYEQY
>TRBV23-1|TRBD1|TRBJ1-2
ATSWVRTGGAAGYT
>TRBV19|-|TRBJ1-4
ASSEEATLRNEKLF
>TRBV29-1|-|TRBJ1-1
SVAYHRVENTEAF
>TRBV9|TRBD2|TRBJ2-2
ASSSRTSGGHKNTGELF
>TRBV11-3|-|TRBJ2-6
ASSLIQGLSGANVLT
>TRBV5-1|-|TRBJ1-1
ASNPGNTPEAF